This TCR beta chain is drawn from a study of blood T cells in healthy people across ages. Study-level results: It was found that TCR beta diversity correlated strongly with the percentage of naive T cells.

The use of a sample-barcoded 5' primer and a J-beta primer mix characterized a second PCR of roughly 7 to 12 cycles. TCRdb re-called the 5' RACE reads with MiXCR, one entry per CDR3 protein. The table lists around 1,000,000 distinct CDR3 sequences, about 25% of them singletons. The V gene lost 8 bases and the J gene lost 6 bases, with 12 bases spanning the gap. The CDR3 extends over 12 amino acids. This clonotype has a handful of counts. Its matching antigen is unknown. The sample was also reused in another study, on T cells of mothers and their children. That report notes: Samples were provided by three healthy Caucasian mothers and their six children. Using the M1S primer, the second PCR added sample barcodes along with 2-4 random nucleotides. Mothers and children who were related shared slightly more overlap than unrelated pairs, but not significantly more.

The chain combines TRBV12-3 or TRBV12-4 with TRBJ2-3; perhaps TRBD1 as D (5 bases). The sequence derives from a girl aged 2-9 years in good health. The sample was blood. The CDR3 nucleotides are TGTGCCAGCGGCCCCAAGGGGGATACGCAGTATTTT. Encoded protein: CASGPKGDTQYF.